The 11 T cell receptor beta chains in this list originate from one sample, sequenced in a study of blood T cells in healthy people across ages. Next came a second PCR, run for about 7 to 12 cycles, which used a sample-barcoded 5' primer along with a J-beta primer mix. TCRdb reprocessed the 5' RACE reads via MiXCR and lists one record per CDR3 protein. In the table there are roughly 2 million distinct CDR3 sequences, roughly 50% of which are singletons. Specimen: blood. These receptors were obtained from a woman in her thirties or forties in good health.

J is TRBJ2-1 and V is TRBV9; D possibly uses TRBD1 or TRBD2 (6 bases each). Germline V gene sequence: CDR1 SGDLS, CDR2 YYNGEE. V was trimmed by 4 bases and J by 5 bases, leaving 13 bases between them. CDR3 length: 14 residues. CDR3 nucleotide sequence: TGTGCCAGCAGCCCCTATAGGGGGGACAATGAGCAGTTCTTC. It translates to CASSPYRGDNEQFF.

The gene calls are TRBV12-3 or TRBV12-4 and TRBJ1-1; D perhaps matches TRBD1 (5 bases). Deletions cut 6 bases from V and 1 base from J, with 9 bases between. The CDR3 runs to 13 residues. CDR3 sequence: CASRIDRNTEAFF. DNA of the CDR3: TGTGCCAGCAGGATCGACAGGAACACTGAAGCTTTCTTT.

The J gene is TRBJ2-3, the V gene TRBV6-1; TRBD2 aligns across 13 bases. Germline V gene lookup returns CDR1 MNHNS and CDR2 SASEGT. Trimming at V came to 7 bases and at J to 5 bases, leaving 3 bases not matched to a gene. This CDR3 is built from 14 residues. For the CDR3, the DNA is TGTGCCAGCAAGGGACTAGCGGGGCTAGATACGCAGTATTTT. This codes for CASKGLAGLDTQYF.

This sequence joins TRBV5-5 and TRBJ2-5; tentative D call: TRBD2 (6 bases). Germline lookup yields CDR1 SGHKS and CDR2 YYEKEE (reference sequence). V dropped 2 bases and J dropped 4 bases, with 18 bases sitting between them. The CDR3 has 16 residues. CDR3 protein: CASSFTSRTSTETQYF. CDR3 sequence (DNA): TGTGCCAGCAGCTTTACCTCGCGCACTAGCACAGAGACCCAGTACTTC.

The chain has TRBV3-1 and TRBJ1-2; D uncertain. This CDR3 region has 16 residues. Trimming stripped 1 base from V and 5 bases from J, with 17 bases between. CDR1 is LGHDT, CDR2 YNNKEL, per germline (reference sequence). The CDR3 DNA sequence: TGTGCCAGCAGCCAAGCCCAGGCAAGGGCCGGGTATGGCTACACCTTC. This gives the protein CASSQAQARAGYGYTF.

The gene calls are TRBV5-1 and TRBJ2-5; 7 bases are a match to TRBD1. This CDR3 has 15 amino acids. The germline V gene has CDR1 SGHRS and CDR2 YFSETQ. With V trimmed by 4 bases and J by 3 bases, 9 bases remained unmatched. The CDR3 region has the DNA TGCGCCAGCAGCCAGATAACAGGGGCAGAAGAGACCCAGTACTTC. It specifies CASSQITGAEETQYF.

V is TRBV7-2 and J is TRBJ1-2; the D is unclear. Looked up from germline, CDR1 is SGHTA and CDR2 is FQGNSA. The CDR3 length is 14 residues. The germline V and J ends were trimmed by 2 bases and 2 bases, with 9 bases remaining between them. The CDR3 coding sequence is TGTGCCAGCAGCTTAATTACGGTGAACTATGGCTACACCTTC. This sequence encodes CASSLITVNYGYTF.

This chain connects TRBV7-2 to TRBJ1-2; D gene uncertain. Germline CDR1 reads SGHTA; CDR2 reads FQGNSA. Trimming shortened V by 5 bases and J by 4 bases, and 11 bases separated the two germline ends. This CDR3 is 13 amino acids long. The CDR3 sequence is CASSPDGIYGYTF. CDR3 DNA: TGTGCCAGCAGCCCGGACGGAATCTATGGCTACACCTTC.

This clonotype has only a few counts. The V gene is TRBV12-3 or TRBV12-4, the J gene TRBJ2-3; no firm D call. V lost 6 bases and J 3 bases, leaving 13 bases between the germline ends. The CDR3 runs 14 residues. In DNA form, the CDR3 reads TGTGCCAGCAGGGTGGGCTATCCAACAGATACGCAGTATTTT. This encodes CASRVGYPTDTQYF.

This clonotype turned up a few times. V and J are TRBV27 and TRBJ1-2; D possibly corresponds to TRBD1 (5 bases). V lost 7 bases, J lost 8 bases, and 17 bases lay in between. The CDR3 spans 13 residues. CDR1 MNHEY and CDR2 SMNVEV come from the germline V gene (reference sequence). This CDR3 is CASTDRAGMGYTF. In nucleotides, the CDR3 is TGTGCCAGCACCGATCGTGCAGGGATGGGCTACACCTTC.

This chain joins TRBV7-9 and TRBJ1-5; D call uncertain. The V gene lost 5 bases and the J gene lost 0 bases, with 14 bases spanning the gap. Germline loops: CDR1 SEHNR, CDR2 FQNEAQ (reference sequence). CDR3 length equals 16 residues. The CDR3, as DNA: TGTGCCAGCAGCCTTGGGCCGACGGATAGCAATCAGCCCCAGCATTTT. This encodes CASSLGPTDSNQPQHF. Looking up the rest from reference TRBV7-9 and TRBJ1-5 gives the full variable domain: DTGVSQNPRHKITKRGQNVTFRCDPISEHNRLYWYRQTLGQGPEFLTYFQNEAQLEKSRLLSDRFSAERPKGSFSTLEIQRTEQGDSAMYLCASSLGPTDSNQPQHFGDGTRLSIL.